Included here is one T cell receptor (beta chain) sequence, with context. This record comes from a study of cytomegalovirus exposure and HLA in healthy donors. PCR involved 60 Vbeta and 13 Jbeta primers. Clones were read by immunoSEQ multiplex PCR, and TCRdb kept only the in-frame ones, dropping some. Among fewer than 250,000 clones listed, 70% to 85% were seen once. The CDR3 is 15 residues long. Germline lookup yields CDR1 MNHNS and CDR2 SASEGT. J lost 7 bases, V lost 6 bases, and 13 bases had no gene match. This TCR derives from a man aged 35 to 55 in good health and CMV-seropositive. The chain uses TRBV6-1 and TRBJ1-1, with 8 bases that match TRBD1. Input material: PBMCs. The CDR3 coding sequence is TGTGCCAGCAGGTCGGACAGGGCCCCCCCAGTTGAAGCTTTCTTT. The encoded protein is CASRSDRAPPVEAFF.